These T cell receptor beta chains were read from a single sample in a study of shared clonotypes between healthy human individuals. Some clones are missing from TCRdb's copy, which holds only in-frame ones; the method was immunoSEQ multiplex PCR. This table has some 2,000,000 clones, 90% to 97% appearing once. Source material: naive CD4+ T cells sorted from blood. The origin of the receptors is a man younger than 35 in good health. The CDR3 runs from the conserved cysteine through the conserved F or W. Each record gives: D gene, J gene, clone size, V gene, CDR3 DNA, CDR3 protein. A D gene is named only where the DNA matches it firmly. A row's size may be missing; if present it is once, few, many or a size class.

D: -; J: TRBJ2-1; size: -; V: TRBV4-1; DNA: TGCGCCAGCAGCCAAGTAGGAGACAGGATGATTAATGAGCAGTTCTTC; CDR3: CASSQVGDRMINEQFF
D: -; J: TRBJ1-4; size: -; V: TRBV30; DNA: TGTGCCTGGAGTTCCGATGAAAAACTGTTTTTT; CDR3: CAWSSDEKLFF
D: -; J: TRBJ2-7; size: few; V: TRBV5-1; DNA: TGCGCCAGCAGCTTGGACGGGACCTACGAGCAGTACTTC; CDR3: CASSLDGTYEQYF
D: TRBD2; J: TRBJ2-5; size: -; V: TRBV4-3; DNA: TGCGCCAGCAGCCAAGATTTCGGGACTAGCGGGAAAGAGACCCAGTACTTC; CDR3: CASSQDFGTSGKETQYF
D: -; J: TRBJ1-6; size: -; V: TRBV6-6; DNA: TGTGCCAGCAGACGACATCAGGAGATTATATCACCCCTCCACTTT; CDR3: CASRRHQEIISPLHF
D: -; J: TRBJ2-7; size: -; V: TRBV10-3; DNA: TGTGCCATCAGTCAACTCGACGAGCAGTACTTC; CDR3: CAISQLDEQYF
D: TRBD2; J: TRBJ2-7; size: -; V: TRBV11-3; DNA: TGTGCCAGCAGCTTAGGTCGCGGGAGCTCCTACGAGCAGTACTTC; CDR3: CASSLGRGSSYEQYF
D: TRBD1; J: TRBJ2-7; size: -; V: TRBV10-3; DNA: TGTGCCATCAGTGTCATGGACAGGGGGCTGTACGAGCAGTACTTC; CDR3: CAISVMDRGLYEQYF
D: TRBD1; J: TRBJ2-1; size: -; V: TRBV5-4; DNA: TGTGCCAGCAGCTTATCCGGGACAGGGTACAATGAGCAGTTCTTC; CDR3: CASSLSGTGYNEQFF
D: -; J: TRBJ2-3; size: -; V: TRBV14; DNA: TGTGCCAGCAGCCAAGTTACAGATACGCAGTATTTT; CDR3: CASSQVTDTQYF
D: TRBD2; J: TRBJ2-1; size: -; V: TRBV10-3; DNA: TGTGCCATCAGTCCGGGACTAGCGGGACACAATGAGCAGTTCTTC; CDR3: CAISPGLAGHNEQFF
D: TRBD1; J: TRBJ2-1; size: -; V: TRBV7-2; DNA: TGTGCCAGCAGCTACGGCGACAGGGAGAAGAATGAGCAGTTCTTC; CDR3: CASSYGDREKNEQFF
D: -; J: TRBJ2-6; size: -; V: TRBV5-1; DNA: TGCGCCAGCAGATTTGGTATGGCCTCTGGGGCCAACGTCCTGACTTTC; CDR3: CASRFGMASGANVLTF
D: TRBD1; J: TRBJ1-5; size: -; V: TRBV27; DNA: TGTGCCAGCAGTTCCGGGACAGGGGGCTCAATTGTCAATCAGCCCCAGCATTTT; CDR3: CASSSGTGGSIVNQPQHF
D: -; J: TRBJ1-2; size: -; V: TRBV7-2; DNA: TGTGCCAGCAGCTTACTGGCAGCAACCTCTCCTAACTATGGCTACACCTTC; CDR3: CASSLLAATSPNYGYTF
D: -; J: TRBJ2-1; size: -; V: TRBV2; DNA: TGTGCCAGCCTTGGACGGAATGAGCAGTTCTTC; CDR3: CASLGRNEQFF
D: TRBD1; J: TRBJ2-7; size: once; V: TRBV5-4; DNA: TGTGCCAGCAGCTTGGGGGACAGGGGGCCCAACGAGCAGTACTTC; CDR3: CASSLGDRGPNEQYF
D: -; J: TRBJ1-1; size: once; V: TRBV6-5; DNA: TGTGCCAGCAGACGAACCGGGACGGGGAACACTGAAGCTTTCTTT; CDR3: CASRRTGTGNTEAFF
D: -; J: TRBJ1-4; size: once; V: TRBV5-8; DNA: TGTGCCAGCAGCTTGGCCTTTCGGAAGGAAAAACTGTTTTTT; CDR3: CASSLAFRKEKLFF
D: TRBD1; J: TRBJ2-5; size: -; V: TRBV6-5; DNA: TGTGCCAGCAGGTCCGGGACAGGGGGCGGAGAGACCCAGTACTTC; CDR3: CASRSGTGGGETQYF
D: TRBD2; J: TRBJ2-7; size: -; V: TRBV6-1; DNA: TGTGCCAGCAGTGAAGAGGCGGGAGCCGTACACGAGCAGTACTTC; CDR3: CASSEEAGAVHEQYF
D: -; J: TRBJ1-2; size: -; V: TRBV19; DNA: TGTGCCAGTAGACTGACTCCCCGACAGTCCTATGGCTACACCTTC; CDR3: CASRLTPRQSYGYTF
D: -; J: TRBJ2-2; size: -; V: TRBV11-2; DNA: TGTGCCAGCAGTTCAAGGGGGGCGGCCCCCGGGGAGCTGTTTTTT; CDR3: CASSSRGAAPGELFF
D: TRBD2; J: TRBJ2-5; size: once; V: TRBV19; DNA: TGTGCCACCTCTAGCGGGTACCAAGAGACCCAGTACTTC; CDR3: CATSSGYQETQYF
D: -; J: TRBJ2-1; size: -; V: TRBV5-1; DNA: TGCGCCAGCCAGGGAGGAAAGGGCCATGAGCAGTTCTTC; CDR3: CASQGGKGHEQFF
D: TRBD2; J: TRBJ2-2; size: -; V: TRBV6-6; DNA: TGTGCCAGCAGTTACTTCGGGGCGGGAGCCGGGGAGCTGTTTTTT; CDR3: CASSYFGAGAGELFF
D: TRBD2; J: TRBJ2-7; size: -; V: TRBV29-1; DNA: TGCAGCGGGGGGAGGGGAACGGTGGGCTCCTACGAGCAGTACTTC; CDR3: CSGGRGTVGSYEQYF